The entry below describes one TCR beta chain. Stated time point: longitudinal time-point 2. This sample was included in a study of neurological immune-mediated disorders. Germline loops: CDR1 SQVTM, CDR2 ANQGSEA. The CDR3 covers 16 residues. V was trimmed by 6 bases and J by 7 bases, leaving 27 bases between them. TCRdb independently ran MiXCR on the 5' RACE reads; one entry per CDR3 protein. The sample lists roughly 48,000 distinct CDR3 sequences, 10% to 15% occurring once. The chain employs TRBV29-1 and TRBJ1-2; D ambiguous. Sequencing input: PBMCs. This receptor was taken from a male donor with HTLV-1-associated myelopathy (HAM/TSP). CDR3 sequence: CSVVPPDKPRSGGYTF. The CDR3, as DNA: TGCAGCGTGGTTCCACCTGATAAACCCAGGAGCGGTGGCTACACCTTC.